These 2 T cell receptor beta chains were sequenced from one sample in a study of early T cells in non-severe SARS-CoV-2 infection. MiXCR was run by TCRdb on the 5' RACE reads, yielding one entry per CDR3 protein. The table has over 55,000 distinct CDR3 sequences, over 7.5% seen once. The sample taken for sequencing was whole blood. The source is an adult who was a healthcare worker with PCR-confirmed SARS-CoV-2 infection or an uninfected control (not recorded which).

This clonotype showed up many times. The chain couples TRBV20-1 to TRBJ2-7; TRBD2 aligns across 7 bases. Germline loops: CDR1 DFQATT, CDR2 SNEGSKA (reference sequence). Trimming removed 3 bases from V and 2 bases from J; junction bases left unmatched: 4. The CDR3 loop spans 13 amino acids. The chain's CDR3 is CSASLAETYEQYF. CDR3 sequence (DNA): TGCAGTGCTAGCCTAGCGGAAACCTACGAGCAGTACTTC.

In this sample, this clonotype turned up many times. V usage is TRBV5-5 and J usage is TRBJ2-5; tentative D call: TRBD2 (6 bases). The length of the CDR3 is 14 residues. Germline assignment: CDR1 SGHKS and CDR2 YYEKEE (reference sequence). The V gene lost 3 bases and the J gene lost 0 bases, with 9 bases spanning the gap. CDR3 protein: CASSSGLNQETQYF. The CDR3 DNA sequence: TGTGCCAGCAGCTCGGGACTGAACCAAGAGACCCAGTACTTC.